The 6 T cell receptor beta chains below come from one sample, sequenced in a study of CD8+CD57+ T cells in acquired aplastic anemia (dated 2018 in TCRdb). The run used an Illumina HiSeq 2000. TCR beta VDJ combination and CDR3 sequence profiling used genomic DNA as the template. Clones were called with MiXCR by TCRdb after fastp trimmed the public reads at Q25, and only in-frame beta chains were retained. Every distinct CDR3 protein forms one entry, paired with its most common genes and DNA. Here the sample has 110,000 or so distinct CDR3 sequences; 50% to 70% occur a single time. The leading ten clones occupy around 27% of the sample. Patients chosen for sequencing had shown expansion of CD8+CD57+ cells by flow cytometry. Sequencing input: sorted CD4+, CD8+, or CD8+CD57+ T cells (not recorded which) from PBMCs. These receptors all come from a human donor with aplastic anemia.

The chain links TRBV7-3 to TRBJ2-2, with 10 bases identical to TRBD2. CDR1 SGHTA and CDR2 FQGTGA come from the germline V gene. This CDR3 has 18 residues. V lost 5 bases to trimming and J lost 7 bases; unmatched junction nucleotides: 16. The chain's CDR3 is CASSPTGGSGGAGGELFF. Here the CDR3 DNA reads TGTGCCAGCAGCCCGACCGGGGGAAGCGGGGGGGCCGGCGGGGAGCTGTTTTTT. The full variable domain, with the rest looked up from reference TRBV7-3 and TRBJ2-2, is GAGVSQTPSNKVTEKGKYVELRCDPISGHTALYWYRQSLGQGPEFLIYFQGTGAADDSGLPNDRFFAVRPEGSVSTLKIQRTERGDSAVYLCASSPTGGSGGAGGELFFGEGSRLTVL.

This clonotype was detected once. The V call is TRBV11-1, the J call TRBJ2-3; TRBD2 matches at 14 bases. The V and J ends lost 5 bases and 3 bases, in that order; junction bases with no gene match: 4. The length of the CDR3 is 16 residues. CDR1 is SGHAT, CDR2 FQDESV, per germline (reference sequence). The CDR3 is CASSPGLAGATDTQYF. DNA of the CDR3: TGTGCCAGCAGCCCGGGACTAGCGGGAGCAACAGATACGCAGTATTTT.

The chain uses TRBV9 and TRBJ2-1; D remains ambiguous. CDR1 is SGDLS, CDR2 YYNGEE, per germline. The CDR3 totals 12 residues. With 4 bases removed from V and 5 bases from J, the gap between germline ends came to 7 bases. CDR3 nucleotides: TGTGCCAGCAGCCCTATGGACAATGAGCAGTTCTTC. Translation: CASSPMDNEQFF.

The CDR3 spells CASSFSGGEPYF. DNA for the CDR3: TGTGCCAGCAGCTTTAGCGGGGGGGAGCCGTATTTT. This chain connects TRBV7-3 to TRBJ2-3; 11 nucleotides line up with TRBD2. Germline V lookup: CDR1 SGHTA, CDR2 FQGTGA. Losses at the gene ends were 3 bases for V and 14 bases for J; bases not matched to a gene: 4. CDR3 length: 12 amino acids. The full variable domain, completed using reference TRBV7-3 and TRBJ2-3, is GAGVSQTPSNKVTEKGKYVELRCDPISGHTALYWYRQSLGQGPEFLIYFQGTGAADDSGLPNDRFFAVRPEGSVSTLKIQRTERGDSAVYLCASSFSGGEPYFGPGTRLTVL.

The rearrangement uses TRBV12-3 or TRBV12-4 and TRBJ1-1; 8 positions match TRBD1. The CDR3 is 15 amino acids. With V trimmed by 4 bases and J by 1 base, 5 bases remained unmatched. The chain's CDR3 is CASSSRGQGNTEAFF. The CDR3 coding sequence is TGTGCCAGCAGTTCCCGAGGACAGGGGAACACTGAAGCTTTCTTT.

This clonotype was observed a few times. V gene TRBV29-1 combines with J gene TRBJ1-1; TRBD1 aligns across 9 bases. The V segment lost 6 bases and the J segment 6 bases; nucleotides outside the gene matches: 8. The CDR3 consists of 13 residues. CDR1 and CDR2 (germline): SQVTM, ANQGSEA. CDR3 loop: CSVNYRGRSEAFF. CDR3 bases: TGCAGCGTCAATTACAGGGGGCGGTCTGAAGCTTTCTTT.